These 31 T cell receptor beta chains came from one sample sequenced in a study of Ad26.COV2.S vaccination and SARS-CoV-2 variants. This sample's treatment: roughly 20 received Ad26.COV2.S at low or high dose, single or two shots; roughly five received placebo; per-sample allocation not given. Day 63 after the first vaccine or placebo injection was the time point for sampling. Data came from immunoSEQ multiplex PCR; TCRdb stores just in-frame clones and leaves some out. Among hundreds of thousands of clones, 75% to 90% were seen once, and the ten largest hold roughly 10%. The sequenced sample was peripheral blood, obtained in a trial of Ad26.COV2.S vaccine versus placebo. Receptors were obtained from a person between 18 and 59 years old who received the Ad26.COV2.S COVID-19 vaccine or a placebo.

The chain carries TRBV5-1 and TRBJ2-6; no reliable D call. The CDR3 length is 15 residues. Germline V gene sequence: CDR1 SGHRS, CDR2 YFSETQ. With 8 bases removed from V and 0 bases from J, the gap between germline ends came to 12 bases. The CDR3 protein is CASSLSHSGANVLTF. The CDR3 DNA is TGCGCCAGTTCACTATCCCACTCTGGGGCCAACGTCCTGACTTTC.

The table lists this clone with a few counts. The rearrangement joins TRBV19 to TRBJ2-2; D could derive from TRBD1 or TRBD2 (5 bases each). CDR1 and CDR2 from the germline V gene are LNHDA and SQIVND (reference sequence). This CDR3 is built from 15 residues. V lost 9 bases and J 4 bases, leaving 18 bases between the germline ends. In nucleotides, the CDR3 is TGTGCCAGCTCACGGGGTGGGGGTCTCACCGGGGAGCTGTTTTTT. This codes for CASSRGGGLTGELFF. The full variable domain, completed using reference TRBV19 and TRBJ2-2, is DGGITQSPKYLFRKEGQNVTLSCEQNLNHDAMYWYRQDPGQGLRLIYYSQIVNDFQKGDIAEGYSVSREKKESFPLTVTSAQKNPTAFYLCASSRGGGLTGELFFGEGSRLTVL.

The V call is TRBV5-6, the J call TRBJ1-1, with 7 bases that match TRBD1. V was pared by 1 base and J by 5 bases, with 14 bases of the junction left unmatched. This CDR3 region has 17 residues. The germline V gene has CDR1 SGHDT and CDR2 YYEEEE. The CDR3 reads CASSLSSLRTGGTEAFF. DNA of the CDR3: TGTGCCAGCAGCTTGAGCTCCCTCCGGACAGGTGGGACTGAAGCTTTCTTT. The full variable domain, completed using reference TRBV5-6 and TRBJ1-1, is DAGVTQSPTHLIKTRGQQVTLRCSPKSGHDTVSWYQQALGQGPQFIFQYYEEEERQRGNFPDRFSGHQFPNYSSELNVNALLLGDSALYLCASSLSSLRTGGTEAFFGQGTRLTVV.

The V call is TRBV6-1, the J call TRBJ1-3, with D tentatively TRBD1 (5 bases). V dropped 1 base and J dropped 2 bases, with 9 bases sitting between them. The CDR3 has 15 amino acids. Germline V CDR1 and CDR2: MNHNS, SASEGT. CDR3 nucleotide sequence: TGTGCCAGCAGTGAAGGAGACAGTGCTGGAAACACCATATATTTT. Its protein is CASSEGDSAGNTIYF.

The chain carries TRBV5-1 and TRBJ1-1; D is uncertain. Germline values: CDR1 SGHRS, CDR2 YFSETQ. This CDR3 spans 13 amino acids. V lost 4 bases, J lost 2 bases, and 9 bases lay in between. This CDR3 is CASSPQPNTEAFF. The DNA of the CDR3 is TGCGCCAGCAGCCCTCAGCCTAACACTGAAGCTTTCTTT.

This clone occurred once. This chain uses TRBV7-2 with TRBJ1-1, with D possibly being TRBD1 (5 bases). This CDR3 is 13 amino acids long. The ends were cut back, 4 bases at V and 6 bases at J, with 12 bases in the middle. CDR1 is SGHTA, CDR2 FQGNSA, per germline. The CDR3: CASSWRGVSEAFF. CDR3 nucleotide sequence: TGTGCCAGCAGCTGGCGGGGCGTATCTGAAGCTTTCTTT.

Only one count was recorded for this clone. The V and J genes are TRBV7-9 and TRBJ2-2, with 9 bases matching TRBD2. Unmatched junction bases numbered 15, after V lost 3 bases and J lost 10 bases. Germline CDR1 reads SEHNR; CDR2 reads FQNEAQ (reference sequence). The CDR3 covers 17 residues. The CDR3: CASSFYGGGAIKLELFF. The CDR3, as DNA: TGTGCCAGCAGCTTTTATGGCGGGGGGGCCATAAAACTGGAGCTGTTTTTT. Filled out from reference TRBV7-9 and TRBJ2-2, the complete variable domain reads DTGVSQNPRHKITKRGQNVTFRCDPISEHNRLYWYRQTLGQGPEFLTYFQNEAQLEKSRLLSDRFSAERPKGSFSTLEIQRTEQGDSAMYLCASSFYGGGAIKLELFFGEGSRLTVL.

The genes are TRBV6-1 and TRBJ1-5; 10 nucleotides match TRBD1. Germline CDR1 and CDR2: MNHNS and SASEGT. The CDR3 runs 15 residues. The trim removed 1 base at V and 6 bases at J, leaving 3 bases unmatched. This chain's CDR3 is CASSEGTGGGQPQHF. In DNA, the CDR3 is TGTGCCAGCAGTGAAGGGACAGGGGGGGGTCAGCCCCAGCATTTT.

The chain joins TRBV30 to TRBJ1-4; 9 bases are shared with TRBD1. V lost 2 bases to trimming and J lost 8 bases; unmatched junction nucleotides: 9. The CDR3 covers 15 residues. From germline, CDR1 is GTSNPN and CDR2 SVGIG (reference sequence). Here the CDR3 DNA reads TGTGCCTGGAGTAACGGGGACAGGGTAGAAGAAAAACTGTTTTTT. Its translation is CAWSNGDRVEEKLFF.

This clone was seen just once. V and J are TRBV19 and TRBJ2-5; D is possibly TRBD1 (7 bases). The V gene's germline CDR1 is LNHDA and CDR2 SQIVND (reference sequence). V was pared by 3 bases and J by 4 bases, with 24 bases between. The length of the CDR3 is 18 residues. CDR3 amino acids: CASSMRGPQGGKRETQYF. The CDR3 nucleotides are TGTGCCAGTAGTATGAGGGGCCCCCAGGGGGGCAAGCGAGAGACCCAGTACTTC.

The V call is TRBV4-1, the J call TRBJ2-4; maybe TRBD2 (6 bases). Trimming pared 3 bases from V and 0 bases from J, leaving 15 bases between. Germline V gene sequence: CDR1 MGHRA, CDR2 YSYEKL. The CDR3 is 17 amino acids. The CDR3 bases are TGCGCCAGCAGCCAGTTGGGGGGACCGCTAGCCAAAAACATTCAGTACTTC. Its protein is CASSQLGGPLAKNIQYF.

This clone has just one count. The V and J genes are TRBV5-6 and TRBJ2-7; D is undetermined. Germline CDR1 and CDR2: SGHDT and YYEEEE. With 2 bases removed from V and 3 bases from J, the gap between germline ends came to 6 bases. CDR3 length: 12 residues. CDR3: CASSFAVYEQYF. The CDR3 region has the DNA TGTGCCAGCAGCTTCGCTGTCTACGAGCAGTACTTC.

This chain connects TRBV5-1 to TRBJ2-3; 7 bases line up with TRBD2. CDR3 length equals 17 residues. Germline V gene sequence: CDR1 SGHRS, CDR2 YFSETQ. V trimming: 4 bases; J trimming: 2 bases; junction bases outside the gene matches: 13. CDR3 nucleotide sequence: TGCGCCAGCAGCCCCGCTAGGGGAGGGACCACCACAGATACGCAGTATTTT. It is translated as CASSPARGGTTTDTQYF.

This clone was seen a single time. This rearrangement joins TRBV6-6 to TRBJ1-5; TRBD1 matches at 8 bases. The CDR3 loop spans 13 amino acids. Germline V gene data show CDR1 as MNHNY and CDR2 as SVGAGI (reference sequence). With 7 bases clipped from V and 5 bases from J, the junction kept 4 bases outside the gene matches. The CDR3 DNA follows: TGTGCCAGCAATGGACAGGGATATCAGCCCCAGCATTTT. It yields the protein CASNGQGYQPQHF.

This clone was recorded a few times. The chain is built from TRBV6-1 and TRBJ2-7; 9 nucleotides match TRBD1. The germline CDR1 and CDR2 sequences are MNHNS and SASEGT. V trimming: 3 bases; J trimming: 5 bases; junction bases outside the gene matches: 11. The CDR3 has 16 residues. Written as DNA, the CDR3 is TGTGCCAGCAGTGATTTTGCCGGGACAGGGTTCAACGAGCAGTACTTC. It translates to CASSDFAGTGFNEQYF.

This clone was seen a handful of times. V and J are TRBV27 and TRBJ2-7; D perhaps matches TRBD2 (5 bases). In germline, CDR1 is MNHEY, CDR2 SMNVEV (reference sequence). This CDR3 comprises 15 residues. Trimming pared 0 bases from V and 5 bases from J, leaving 14 bases between. Written as DNA, the CDR3 is TGTGCCAGCAGTTTATCGATGAATACTAGGGACGAGCAGTACTTC. Protein sequence: CASSLSMNTRDEQYF.

The chain is built from TRBV28 and TRBJ1-2; D remains ambiguous. The germline gives CDR1 MDHEN, CDR2 SYDVKM. The CDR3 covers 12 residues. The germline V and J ends were trimmed by 5 bases and 8 bases, with 12 bases remaining between them. The CDR3 protein is CASSLRGSGYTF. CDR3 nucleotide sequence: TGTGCCAGCAGTCTACGGGGTTCCGGCTACACCTTC.

Here the CDR3 reads CASSLEAGIPYEQYF. For the CDR3, the DNA is TGTGCCAGCAGCTTAGAGGCCGGGATTCCCTACGAGCAGTACTTC. The V gene is TRBV11-2, the J gene TRBJ2-7, with D perhaps TRBD2 (5 bases). V was trimmed by 0 bases and J by 2 bases, leaving 11 bases between them. CDR1 SGHAT and CDR2 FQNNGV come from the germline V gene. The length of the CDR3 is 15 residues. The whole variable domain, remainder taken from reference TRBV11-2 and TRBJ2-7, is EAGVAQSPRYKIIEKRQSVAFWCNPISGHATLYWYQQILGQGPKLLIQFQNNGVVDDSQLPKDRFSAERLKGVDSTLKIQPAKLEDSAVYLCASSLEAGIPYEQYFGPGTRLTVT.

This clone appeared a single time. J is TRBJ1-1 and V is TRBV30; possible D gene TRBD1, 5 bases. V shed 5 bases and J shed 3 bases, with 13 bases lying between them. Germline V gives CDR1 GTSNPN, CDR2 SVGIG (reference sequence). This CDR3 has 13 residues. CDR3 residues: CAWAFRADTEAFF. DNA for the CDR3: TGTGCCTGGGCCTTCAGGGCAGACACTGAAGCTTTCTTT.

The chain combines TRBV2 with TRBJ1-4, with unresolved D. CDR3 size: 11 residues. Trimming removed 6 bases at V and 8 bases at J, with 7 bases between. Germline CDR1 reads SNHLY; CDR2 reads FYNNEI. The CDR3 DNA is TGTGCCAGCAGCGCTACGGAAAAACTGTTTTTT. This gives the protein CASSATEKLFF.

This sequence joins TRBV9 and TRBJ2-3, with 8 bases fitting TRBD2. V was pared by 0 bases and J by 5 bases, with 11 bases of the junction left unmatched. The germline CDR1 and CDR2 sequences are SGDLS and YYNGEE. There are 17 residues in the CDR3. CDR3 in DNA: TGTGCCAGCAGCGTAGTATCCGGGAGGGCCGGGGGAGATACGCAGTATTTT. Protein sequence: CASSVVSGRAGGDTQYF.

J is TRBJ1-5 and V is TRBV7-6, with D perhaps TRBD1 (5 bases). The germline V gene encodes CDR1 SGHVS and CDR2 FNYEAQ. The ends were cut back, 4 bases at V and 3 bases at J, with 13 bases in the middle. This CDR3 region has 15 residues. The CDR3: CASSSSGPPNQPQHF. CDR3 nucleotide sequence: TGTGCCAGCAGCTCCTCGGGACCCCCCAATCAGCCCCAGCATTTT.

J is TRBJ2-5 and V is TRBV3-1 (or the pseudogene TRBV3-2), with 12 bases that match TRBD2. Trimming at V came to 3 bases and at J to 5 bases, leaving 7 bases not matched to a gene. The CDR3 consists of 16 residues. Germline CDR1 and CDR2: LGHDT and YNNKEL (reference sequence). As DNA, the CDR3 is TGTGCCAGCAGCCATACCCTAGCGGGGGGGGGCGAGACCCAGTACTTC. It translates to CASSHTLAGGGETQYF.

The chain carries TRBV14 and TRBJ2-7; no firm D call. The ends were cut back, 4 bases at V and 3 bases at J, with 10 bases in the middle. The V gene's germline CDR1 is SGHDN and CDR2 FVKESK. CDR3 length equals 13 residues. The CDR3 loop is CASSPHLSYEQYF. The CDR3 bases are TGTGCCAGCAGCCCTCACTTAAGCTACGAGCAGTACTTC.

The chain employs TRBV10-2 and TRBJ1-2; D unclear. This CDR3 comprises 14 residues. Germline V gives CDR1 WSHSY, CDR2 SAAADI. V dropped 5 bases and J dropped 7 bases, with 17 bases sitting between them. In nucleotides, the CDR3 is TGCGCCAGCAGTCCACAAAGGGTCGCCAGTGGCTACACCTTC. It is translated as CASSPQRVASGYTF.

This clone was seen more than once but under ten times. The chain joins TRBV27 to TRBJ2-1; D uncertain. Trimming cost V 4 bases and J 7 bases, with 14 bases left between them. Germline-derived CDR1 and CDR2 are MNHEY and SMNVEV (reference sequence). The CDR3 covers 14 residues. The CDR3 DNA reads as TGTGCCAGCAGTTCCCCGACTCTTACAAATGAGCAGTTCTTC. Residues: CASSSPTLTNEQFF.

This clone was observed a few times. J is TRBJ2-7 and V is TRBV5-4; D is possibly TRBD1 or TRBD2 (5 bases each). The germline V gene encodes CDR1 SGHNT and CDR2 YYREEE (reference sequence). V lost 5 bases, J lost 1 base, and 13 bases lay in between. The CDR3 runs to 14 residues. The CDR3 loop reads CASRPRDGSYEQYF. As DNA, the CDR3 is TGTGCCAGCAGACCCAGGGACGGTTCCTACGAGCAGTACTTC.

The chain has TRBV25-1 and TRBJ1-5, with D hard to call. Germline V gene sequence: CDR1 MGHDK, CDR2 SYGVNS. Between the trimmed V and J ends, which lost 7 bases and 1 base, there was a span of 11 bases. There are 14 residues in the CDR3. In nucleotides, the CDR3 is TGTGCCAGCACACCCCCCGGGAGCAATCAGCCCCAGCATTTT. Protein sequence: CASTPPGSNQPQHF.

In the case of this clone: The same CDR3 is also encoded by other DNA sequences in this sample. The rearrangement uses TRBV24-1 and TRBJ1-4, with a possible D match to TRBD1 (5 bases). Trimming pared 4 bases from V and 0 bases from J, leaving 5 bases between. This CDR3 has 14 residues. Germline-derived CDR1 and CDR2 are KGHDR and SFDVKD. The CDR3 sequence is CATSEGATNEKLFF. In DNA form, the CDR3 reads TGTGCCACCAGTGAAGGGGCAACTAATGAAAAACTGTTTTTT.

This clone showed up many times. The chain has TRBV28 and TRBJ1-1, with D maybe TRBD1 (6 bases). Germline V gene data show CDR1 as MDHEN and CDR2 as SYDVKM. The germline V and J ends were trimmed by 11 bases and 2 bases, with 27 bases remaining between them. CDR3 length: 17 amino acids. The CDR3 protein is CAFARWRQAEPNTEAFF. For the CDR3, the DNA is TGTGCCTTCGCACGTTGGCGACAGGCCGAACCAAACACTGAAGCTTTCTTT.

Here the CDR3 reads CASSRTTSGAREQYF. The CDR3 DNA reads TGTGCCAGCAGCCGTACGACTAGCGGGGCTCGGGAGCAGTACTTC. V and J are TRBV3-1 (or the pseudogene TRBV3-2) and TRBJ2-7, with 11 bases identical to TRBD2. With V trimmed by 4 bases and J by 7 bases, 9 bases remained unmatched. Germline assignment: CDR1 LGHDT and CDR2 YNNKEL (reference sequence). The CDR3 is 15 residues long.